These 14 T cell receptor beta chains were sequenced from one sample in a study of shared clonotypes between healthy human individuals. In the naive CD8 group, cells lacked CD45RO and were positively selected for CCR7, so terminally differentiated effector memory CD45RA+ cells were left out. Sequenced by immunoSEQ multiplex PCR; TCRdb stores in-frame clones only, minus some. The repertoire holds about 1,900,000 clones, with around 96% as singletons. The sample consisted of naive CD8+ T cells sorted from blood. The receptors come from a man between 18 and 29 years old in good health.

This chain links TRBV5-1 with TRBJ1-1; 8 bases align to TRBD1. J lost 7 bases, V lost 6 bases, and 5 bases had no gene match. Germline V lookup: CDR1 SGHRS, CDR2 YFSETQ. The CDR3 is 12 amino acids. This CDR3 is CASKGQGLEAFF. In DNA, the CDR3 is TGCGCCAGCAAAGGACAGGGCCTTGAAGCTTTCTTT. The full variable domain, its missing parts supplied by reference TRBV5-1 and TRBJ1-1, is KAGVTQTPRYLIKTRGQQVTLSCSPISGHRSVSWYQQTPGQGLQFLFEYFSETQRNKGNFPGRFSGRQFSNSRSEMNVSTLELGDSALYLCASKGQGLEAFFGQGTRLTVV.

V is TRBV11-2 and J is TRBJ2-7; D is unclear. V was shortened by 0 bases and J by 2 bases, with 11 bases between the two germline ends. This CDR3 region has 15 residues. CDR1 is SGHAT, CDR2 FQNNGV, per germline. CDR3 amino acids: CASSLDAEVAYEQYF. CDR3 nucleotides: TGTGCCAGCAGCTTAGATGCGGAAGTTGCCTACGAGCAGTACTTC.

The V call is TRBV4-3, the J call TRBJ2-7; D gene ambiguous. Trimming stripped 0 bases from V and 3 bases from J, with 21 bases between. Per the germline V gene, CDR1 is LGHNA and CDR2 is YSLEER. CDR3 length: 18 residues. The CDR3 DNA follows: TGCGCCAGCAGCCAAGATCAGTGGTTGGGCCAGGAGTTCTACGAGCAGTACTTC. This translates into CASSQDQWLGQEFYEQYF.

The V gene is TRBV27, the J gene TRBJ1-6; maybe TRBD1 (6 bases). Deletions cut 4 bases from V and 7 bases from J, with 17 bases between. Germline values: CDR1 MNHEY, CDR2 SMNVEV (reference sequence). The CDR3 loop spans 16 amino acids. CDR3 protein: CASSSEQGPGNSPLHF. CDR3 DNA: TGTGCCAGCAGTTCCGAACAGGGACCTGGGAATTCACCCCTCCACTTT.

The chain recombines TRBV27 with TRBJ2-7, with D possibly TRBD1 on 6 matching bases. The germline V gene has CDR1 MNHEY and CDR2 SMNVEV (reference sequence). V shed 2 bases and J shed 3 bases, with 8 bases lying between them. This CDR3 contains 13 residues. The CDR3 is CASSLGTRYEQYF. CDR3 nucleotide sequence: TGTGCCAGCAGTTTAGGGACACGCTACGAGCAGTACTTC.

On this clone itself: One junction end does not reproduce the germline sequence, and a read error may be involved. The rearrangement links TRBV7-7 to TRBJ2-5; TRBD1 might be the D (5 bases). Germline V CDR1 and CDR2: SSHAT, FNYEAQ (reference sequence). The length of the CDR3 is 14 residues. The CDR3 nucleotides read TGTGCTAGCAGCTTAAATATAGGGGAAGAGACCCAGTACTTC. Translating it yields CASSLNIGEETQYF.

The chain employs TRBV6-5 and TRBJ2-5, with TRBD2 as a possible D gene (6 bases). Germline loops: CDR1 MNHEY, CDR2 SVGAGI. Trimming cost V 5 bases and J 2 bases, with 15 bases left between them. This CDR3 is 15 amino acids long. The CDR3 here is CASSTMEGTQETQYF. DNA of the CDR3: TGTGCCAGCAGTACCATGGAGGGGACGCAAGAGACCCAGTACTTC.

The chain combines TRBV4-1 with TRBJ2-7; 9 bases map to TRBD1. In germline, CDR1 is MGHRA, CDR2 YSYEKL. CDR3 length: 16 amino acids. Trimming took 2 bases from V and 6 from J; bases not matched to a gene: 11. The CDR3 here is CASSQRTGGFEGEQYF. CDR3 bases: TGCGCCAGCAGCCAACGTACAGGGGGCTTTGAAGGCGAGCAGTACTTC.

The rearrangement joins TRBV9 to TRBJ1-3; D remains unclear. Germline V gene sequence: CDR1 SGDLS, CDR2 YYNGEE. The CDR3 is 13 amino acids. V was shortened by 5 bases and J by 0 bases, with 6 bases between the two germline ends. The CDR3 DNA reads as TGTGCCAGCAGTGACACCTCTGGAAACACCATATATTTT. Residues: CASSDTSGNTIYF. The variable domain in full, completed from reference TRBV9 and TRBJ1-3, reads DSGVTQTPKHLITATGQRVTLRCSPRSGDLSVYWYQQSLDQGLQFLIQYYNGEERAKGNILERFSAQQFPDLHSELNLSSLELGDSALYFCASSDTSGNTIYFGEGSWLTVV.

This chain links TRBV28 with TRBJ1-5; D remains ambiguous. V shed 7 bases and J shed 5 bases, with 9 bases lying between them. The germline gives CDR1 MDHEN, CDR2 SYDVKM. This CDR3 is 12 amino acids long. CDR3 sequence: CASKPFDQPQHF. The DNA of the CDR3 is TGTGCCAGCAAGCCGTTCGATCAGCCCCAGCATTTT.

Comments on this clone: Other DNA variants within this sample encode the same CDR3. The chain uses TRBV5-6 and TRBJ1-2; no firm D call. The CDR3 spans 14 residues. From germline, CDR1 is SGHDT and CDR2 YYEEEE. Trimming took 1 base from V and 5 from J, leaving 12 bases between them. The DNA of the CDR3 is TGTGCCAGCAGCTTGAGCGGTGGCTCATATGGCTACACCTTC. Translation: CASSLSGGSYGYTF.

The chain combines TRBV5-1 with TRBJ2-1, with unresolved D. The V and J ends lost 5 bases and 0 bases respectively, with 6 bases between them. In germline, CDR1 is SGHRS, CDR2 YFSETQ. This CDR3 contains 13 residues. The CDR3 loop is CASSGYSYNEQFF. DNA for the CDR3: TGCGCCAGCAGTGGCTACTCCTACAATGAGCAGTTCTTC.

The V gene is TRBV10-3, the J gene TRBJ2-7; 7 nucleotides line up with TRBD1. The CDR3 is 15 residues long. With V trimmed by 6 bases and J by 2 bases, 10 bases remained unmatched. From germline, CDR1 is ENHRY and CDR2 SYGVKD. The CDR3 sequence: CAISIDRDITYEQYF. The CDR3 DNA is TGTGCCATCAGCATAGACAGGGACATAACCTACGAGCAGTACTTC.

The chain combines TRBV13 with TRBJ2-3; the match to TRBD2 covers 11 bases. CDR1 and CDR2 (germline): PRHDT, FYEKMQ (reference sequence). The CDR3 has 16 amino acids. V shed 3 bases, J shed 1 base, and the junction held 3 bases outside the gene matches. The chain's CDR3 is CASSLPTSGGTDTQYF. DNA of the CDR3: TGTGCCAGCAGCTTGCCGACTAGCGGGGGCACAGATACGCAGTATTTT.